What follows is one T cell receptor (beta chain) and its context. The source of the sample is a study of technical replicates of blood from several donors. Germline V CDR1 and CDR2: LNHDA, SQIVND (reference sequence). The CDR3 contains 14 residues. The V end was cut by 7 bases, the J end by 4 bases, with 16 bases between. The data were produced by immunoSEQ multiplex PCR, yet TCRdb's version contains in-frame clones alone and is incomplete. The sample has about 90,000 clones; under 95% are singletons. This receptor was taken from a human donor in good health. Sequenced sample: T cells isolated from PBMCs. V gene TRBV19 combines with J gene TRBJ1-1; D not certain. CDR3 sequence reads: CASTLNEASTEAFF. Written as DNA, the CDR3 is TGTGCCAGTACCCTGAATGAGGCCAGCACTGAAGCTTTCTTT.